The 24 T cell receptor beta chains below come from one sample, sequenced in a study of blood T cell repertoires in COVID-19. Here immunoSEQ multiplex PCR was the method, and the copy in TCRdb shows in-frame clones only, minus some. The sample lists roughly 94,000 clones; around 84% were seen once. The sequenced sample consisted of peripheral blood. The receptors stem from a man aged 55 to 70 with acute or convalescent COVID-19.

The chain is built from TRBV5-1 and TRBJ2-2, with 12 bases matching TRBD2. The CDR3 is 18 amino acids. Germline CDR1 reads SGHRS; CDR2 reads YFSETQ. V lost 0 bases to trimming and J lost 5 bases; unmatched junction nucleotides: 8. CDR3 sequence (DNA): TGCGCCAGCAGCTTGGGACTAGCGGGAGCTATAAAGACCGGGGAGCTGTTTTTT. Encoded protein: CASSLGLAGAIKTGELFF.

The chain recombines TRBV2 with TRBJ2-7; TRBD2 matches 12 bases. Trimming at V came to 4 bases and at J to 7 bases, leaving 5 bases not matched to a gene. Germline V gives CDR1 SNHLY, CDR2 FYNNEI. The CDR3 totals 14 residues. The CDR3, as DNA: TGTGCCAGCAGTGCTAGCGGGGGGGCTGGGGAGCAGTACTTC. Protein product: CASSASGGAGEQYF.

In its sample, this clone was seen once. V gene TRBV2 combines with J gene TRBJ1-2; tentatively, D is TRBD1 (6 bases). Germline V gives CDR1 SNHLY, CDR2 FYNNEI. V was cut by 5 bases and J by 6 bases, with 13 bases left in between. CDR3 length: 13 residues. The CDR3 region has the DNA TGTGCCAGCAGTTACAGGGAATCGAATGGCTACACCTTC. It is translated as CASSYRESNGYTF.

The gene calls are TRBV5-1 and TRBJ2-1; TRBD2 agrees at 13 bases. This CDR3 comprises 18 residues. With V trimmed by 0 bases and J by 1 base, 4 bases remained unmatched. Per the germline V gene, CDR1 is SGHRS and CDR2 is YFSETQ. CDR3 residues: CASSLATSGGESYNEQFF. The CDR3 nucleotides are TGCGCCAGCAGCTTGGCTACTAGCGGGGGGGAGTCCTACAATGAGCAGTTCTTC.

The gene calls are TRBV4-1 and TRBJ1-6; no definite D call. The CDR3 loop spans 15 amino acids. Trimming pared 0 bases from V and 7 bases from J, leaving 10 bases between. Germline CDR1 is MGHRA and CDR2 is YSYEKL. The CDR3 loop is CASSQDWQMNSPLHF. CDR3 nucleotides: TGCGCCAGCAGCCAAGATTGGCAGATGAATTCACCCCTCCACTTT.

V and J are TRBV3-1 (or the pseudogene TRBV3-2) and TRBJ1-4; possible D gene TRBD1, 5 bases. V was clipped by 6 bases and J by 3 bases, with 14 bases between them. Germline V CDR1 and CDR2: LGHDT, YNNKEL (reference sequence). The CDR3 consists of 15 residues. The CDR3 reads CASRVRGDANEKLFF. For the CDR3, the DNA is TGTGCCAGCAGGGTCCGCGGGGACGCTAATGAAAAACTGTTTTTT.

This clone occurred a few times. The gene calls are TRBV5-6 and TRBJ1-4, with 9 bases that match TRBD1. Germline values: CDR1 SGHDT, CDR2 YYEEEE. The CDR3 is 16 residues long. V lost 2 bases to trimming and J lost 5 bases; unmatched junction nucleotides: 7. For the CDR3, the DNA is TGTGCCAGCAGCTTTGACAGGGGGAGTGAGAATGAAAAACTGTTTTTT. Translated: CASSFDRGSENEKLFF.

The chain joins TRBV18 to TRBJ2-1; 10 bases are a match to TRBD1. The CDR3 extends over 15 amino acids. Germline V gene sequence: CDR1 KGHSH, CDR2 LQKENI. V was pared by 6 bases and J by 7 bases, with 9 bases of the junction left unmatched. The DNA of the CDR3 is TGTGCCAGCTCCCGAGACAGGGGGCAAGGGAATGAGCAGTTCTTC. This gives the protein CASSRDRGQGNEQFF.

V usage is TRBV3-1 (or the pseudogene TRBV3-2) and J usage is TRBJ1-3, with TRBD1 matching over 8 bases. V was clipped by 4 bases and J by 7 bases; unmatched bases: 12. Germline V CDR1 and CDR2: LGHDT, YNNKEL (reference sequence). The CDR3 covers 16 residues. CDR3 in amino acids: CASSRSQDRATNTIYF. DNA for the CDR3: TGTGCCAGCAGCCGATCGCAGGACAGGGCGACGAACACCATATATTTT.

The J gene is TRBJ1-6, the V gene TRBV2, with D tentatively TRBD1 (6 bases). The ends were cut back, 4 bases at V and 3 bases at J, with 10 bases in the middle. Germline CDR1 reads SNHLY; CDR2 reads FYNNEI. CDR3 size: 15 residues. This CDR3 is CASSASDSYNSPLHF. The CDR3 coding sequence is TGTGCCAGCAGTGCCTCGGACAGCTATAATTCACCCCTCCACTTT. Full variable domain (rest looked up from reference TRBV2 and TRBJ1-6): EPEVTQTPSHQVTQMGQEVILRCVPISNHLYFYWYRQILGQKVEFLVSFYNNEISEKSEIFDDQFSVERPDGSNFTLKIRSTKLEDSAMYFCASSASDSYNSPLHFGNGTRLTVT.

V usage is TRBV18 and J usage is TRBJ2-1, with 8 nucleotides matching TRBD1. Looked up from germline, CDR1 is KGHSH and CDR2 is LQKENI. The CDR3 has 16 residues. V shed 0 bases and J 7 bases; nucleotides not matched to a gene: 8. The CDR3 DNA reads TGTGCCAGCTCACCACCGTACAGGGGGTCTGTGAATGAGCAGTTCTTC. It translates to CASSPPYRGSVNEQFF.

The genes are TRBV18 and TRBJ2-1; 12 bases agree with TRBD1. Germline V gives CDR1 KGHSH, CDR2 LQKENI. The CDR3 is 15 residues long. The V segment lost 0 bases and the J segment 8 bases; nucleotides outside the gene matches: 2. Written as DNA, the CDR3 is TGTGCCAGCTCACCACCGGGACAGGGGGCCTATGAGCAGTTCTTC. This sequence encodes CASSPPGQGAYEQFF.

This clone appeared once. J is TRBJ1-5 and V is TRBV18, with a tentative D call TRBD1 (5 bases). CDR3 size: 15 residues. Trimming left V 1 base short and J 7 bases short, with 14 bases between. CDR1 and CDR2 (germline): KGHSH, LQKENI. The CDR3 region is CASSPQRGDGQPQHF. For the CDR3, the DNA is TGTGCCAGCTCACCACAAAGGGGCGATGGGCAGCCCCAGCATTTT.

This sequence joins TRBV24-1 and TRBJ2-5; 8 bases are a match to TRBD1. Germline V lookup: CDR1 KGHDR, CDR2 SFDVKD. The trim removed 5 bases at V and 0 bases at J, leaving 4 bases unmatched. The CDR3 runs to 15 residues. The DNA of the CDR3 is TGTGCCACCAGTGGTAGGACAGGGTACCAAGAGACCCAGTACTTC. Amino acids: CATSGRTGYQETQYF.

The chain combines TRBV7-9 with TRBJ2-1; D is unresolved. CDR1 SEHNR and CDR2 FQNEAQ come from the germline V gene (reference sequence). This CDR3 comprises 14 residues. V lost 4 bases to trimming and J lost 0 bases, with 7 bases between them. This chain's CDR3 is CASSSAASYNEQFF. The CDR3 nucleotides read TGTGCCAGCAGCTCGGCGGCCTCCTACAATGAGCAGTTCTTC.

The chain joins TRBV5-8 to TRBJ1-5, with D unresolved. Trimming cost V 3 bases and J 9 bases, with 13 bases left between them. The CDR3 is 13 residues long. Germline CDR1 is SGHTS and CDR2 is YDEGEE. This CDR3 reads CASSWEKGLPQHF. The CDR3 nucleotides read TGTGCCAGCAGCTGGGAGAAGGGCTTGCCCCAGCATTTT.

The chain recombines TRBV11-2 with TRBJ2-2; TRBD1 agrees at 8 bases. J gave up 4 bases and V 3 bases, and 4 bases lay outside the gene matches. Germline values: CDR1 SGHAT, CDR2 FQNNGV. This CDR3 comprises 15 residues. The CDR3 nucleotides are TGTGCCAGCAGCTTCAGGGGGCTGGGCACCGGGGAGCTGTTTTTT. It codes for CASSFRGLGTGELFF. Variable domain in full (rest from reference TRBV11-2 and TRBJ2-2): EAGVAQSPRYKIIEKRQSVAFWCNPISGHATLYWYQQILGQGPKLLIQFQNNGVVDDSQLPKDRFSAERLKGVDSTLKIQPAKLEDSAVYLCASSFRGLGTGELFFGEGSRLTVL.

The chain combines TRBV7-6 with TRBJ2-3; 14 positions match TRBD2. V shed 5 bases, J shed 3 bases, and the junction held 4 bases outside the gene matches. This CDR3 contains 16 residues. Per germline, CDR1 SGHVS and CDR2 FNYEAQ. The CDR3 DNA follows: TGTGCCAGCAGCCCCCGACTAGCGGGGGGGACAGATACGCAGTATTTT. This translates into CASSPRLAGGTDTQYF.

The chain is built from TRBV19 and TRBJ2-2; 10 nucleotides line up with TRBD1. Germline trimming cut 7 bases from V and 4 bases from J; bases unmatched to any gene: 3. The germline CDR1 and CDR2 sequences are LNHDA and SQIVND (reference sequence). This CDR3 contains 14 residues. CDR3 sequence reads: CASKRTGGTGELFF. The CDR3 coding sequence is TGTGCCAGTAAAAGGACAGGGGGCACCGGGGAGCTGTTTTTT.

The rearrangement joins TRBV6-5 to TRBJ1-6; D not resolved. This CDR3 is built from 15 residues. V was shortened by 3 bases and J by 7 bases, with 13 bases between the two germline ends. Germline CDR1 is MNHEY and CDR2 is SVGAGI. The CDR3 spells CASSYSRGTNSPLHF. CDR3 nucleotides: TGTGCCAGCAGTTATTCACGAGGAACCAATTCACCCCTCCACTTT.

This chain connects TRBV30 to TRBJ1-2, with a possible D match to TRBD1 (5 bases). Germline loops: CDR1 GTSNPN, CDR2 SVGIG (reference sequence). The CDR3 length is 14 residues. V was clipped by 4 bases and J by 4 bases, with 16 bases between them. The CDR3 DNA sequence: TGTGCCTGGACTGGCAGGGTCCTAACCTATGGCTACACCTTC. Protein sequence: CAWTGRVLTYGYTF.

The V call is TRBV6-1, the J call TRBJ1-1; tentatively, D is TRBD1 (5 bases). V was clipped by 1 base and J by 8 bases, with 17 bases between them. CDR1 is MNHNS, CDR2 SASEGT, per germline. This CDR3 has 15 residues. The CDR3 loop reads CASSEGFGVKGEAFF. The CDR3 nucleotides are TGTGCCAGCAGTGAAGGATTTGGGGTGAAGGGGGAAGCTTTCTTT.

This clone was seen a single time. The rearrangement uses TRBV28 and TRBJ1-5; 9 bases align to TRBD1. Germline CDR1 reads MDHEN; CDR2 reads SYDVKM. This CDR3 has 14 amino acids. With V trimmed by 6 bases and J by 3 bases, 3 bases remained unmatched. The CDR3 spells CASSRTGVNQPQHF. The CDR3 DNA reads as TGTGCCAGCAGCCGGACAGGGGTCAATCAGCCCCAGCATTTT.

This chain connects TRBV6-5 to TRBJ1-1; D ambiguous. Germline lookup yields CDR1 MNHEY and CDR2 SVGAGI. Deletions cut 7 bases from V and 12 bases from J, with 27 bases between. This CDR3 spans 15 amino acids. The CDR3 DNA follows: TGTGCCAGCACCACCATCTCGGGTCCCAAGAGGGCATCTTTCTTT. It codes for CASTTISGPKRASFF.